The 17 T cell receptor beta chains given below trace back to one sample, sequenced in a study of OX40 agonist ivuxolimab in advanced cancers. TCRdb's table, derived via immunoSEQ multiplex PCR, lists solely in-frame clones and lacks some. Here the sample spans tens of thousands of clones, approximately 84% being singletons. Sequencing was performed on CD4+ or CD8+ T cells sorted from blood, taken in a trial of the OX40 agonist ivuxolimab. These receptors all come from an adult with an advanced solid tumor such as melanoma, head and neck, liver or kidney cancer.

The chain recombines TRBV2 with TRBJ1-5; D gene uncertain. The CDR3 length is 15 residues. Germline CDR1 is SNHLY and CDR2 is FYNNEI. V lost 6 bases to trimming and J lost 4 bases, with 16 bases between them. The chain's CDR3 is CASRGPGRQNQPQHF. The CDR3 DNA is TGTGCCAGCAGGGGCCCCGGCAGGCAGAATCAGCCCCAGCATTTT.

This sequence joins TRBV25-1 and TRBJ2-5; 7 bases line up with TRBD1. CDR3 length equals 13 residues. Trimming took 3 bases from V and 4 from J; bases not matched to a gene: 2. Looked up from germline, CDR1 is MGHDK and CDR2 is SYGVNS. CDR3 amino acids: CASSETGIETQYF. CDR3 bases: TGTGCCAGCAGTGAGACAGGGATAGAGACCCAGTACTTC.

A few counts support this clone. The chain links TRBV2 to TRBJ1-1, with D tentatively TRBD1 (5 bases). In germline, CDR1 is SNHLY, CDR2 FYNNEI. V was pared by 6 bases and J by 5 bases, with 16 bases between. This CDR3 has 14 residues. This CDR3 reads CASRGGRRGTEAFF. The CDR3 DNA reads TGTGCCAGCAGGGGGGGACGGAGGGGTACTGAAGCTTTCTTT.

V gene TRBV18 combines with J gene TRBJ2-5; D call uncertain. V lost 6 bases and J lost 5, with 13 bases in between. Germline-derived CDR1 and CDR2 are KGHSH and LQKENI. This CDR3 has 13 amino acids. The CDR3 sequence: CASSQSLGETQYF. The DNA of the CDR3 is TGTGCCAGCTCTCAGAGCCTTGGGGAGACCCAGTACTTC.

The sample holds one count of this clone. The chain is built from TRBV4-2 and TRBJ2-7; 13 nucleotides match TRBD2. This CDR3 has 17 amino acids. The germline V gene encodes CDR1 LGHNA and CDR2 YNFKEQ. V was clipped by 1 base and J by 1 base; unmatched bases: 4. The CDR3 loop is CASSQARTSGRSYEQYF. CDR3 bases: TGTGCCAGCAGCCAAGCCAGGACTAGCGGGAGATCCTACGAGCAGTACTTC.

This rearrangement joins TRBV19 to TRBJ1-2; D ambiguous. This CDR3 is built from 14 residues. The germline V gene encodes CDR1 LNHDA and CDR2 SQIVND (reference sequence). Trimming removed 3 bases at V and 1 base at J, with 9 bases between. CDR3 amino acids: CASSMPLDNYGYTF. CDR3 sequence (DNA): TGTGCCAGTAGTATGCCCTTAGATAACTATGGCTACACCTTC.

The chain combines TRBV18 with TRBJ1-2; 7 bases are shared with TRBD1. CDR1 KGHSH and CDR2 LQKENI come from the germline V gene. V lost 1 base and J lost 5; bases outside the gene matches: 1. The length of the CDR3 is 13 residues. The CDR3 region is CASSPQGAYGYTF. Written as DNA, the CDR3 is TGTGCCAGCTCACCACAGGGGGCGTATGGCTACACCTTC.

The rearrangement uses TRBV10-3 and TRBJ2-7, with D uncertain. V gave up 3 bases and J gave up 3 bases, with 12 bases separating them. This CDR3 spans 14 amino acids. Germline CDR1 reads ENHRY; CDR2 reads SYGVKD. As DNA, the CDR3 is TGTGCCATCAGTGATGGTGGCCGACTCTACGAGCAGTACTTC. This translates into CAISDGGRLYEQYF.

The V gene is TRBV4-1, the J gene TRBJ2-7; 8 bases are shared with TRBD1. Germline CDR1 is MGHRA and CDR2 is YSYEKL. The trim removed 1 base at V and 3 bases at J, leaving 14 bases unmatched. The CDR3 loop spans 18 amino acids. As DNA, the CDR3 is TGCGCCAGCAGCCAAGGTGACAGCTGGACAGGGAGTGACTACGAGCAGTACTTC. Protein product: CASSQGDSWTGSDYEQYF.

The chain recombines TRBV25-1 with TRBJ1-1; weak D call: TRBD1 (6 bases). Per the germline V gene, CDR1 is MGHDK and CDR2 is SYGVNS. V gave up 1 base and J gave up 4 bases, with 13 bases separating them. The CDR3 loop spans 15 amino acids. CDR3 protein: CASSEFGTLGTEAFF. The DNA of the CDR3 is TGTGCCAGCAGTGAATTCGGGACACTTGGCACTGAAGCTTTCTTT. Full variable domain (outside the CDR3, taken from reference TRBV25-1 and TRBJ1-1): EADIYQTPRYLVIGTGKKITLECSQTMGHDKMYWYQQDPGMELHLIHYSYGVNSTEKGDLSSESTVSRIRTEHFPLTLESARPSHTSQYLCASSEFGTLGTEAFFGQGTRLTVV.

The chain uses TRBV28 and TRBJ1-1; no reliable D call. Germline V gene lookup returns CDR1 MDHEN and CDR2 SYDVKM. Trimming stripped 5 bases from V and 5 bases from J, with 15 bases between. The CDR3 has 14 residues. The CDR3 DNA follows: TGTGCCAGCAGTCCCCCAGCGGGGATGACTGAAGCTTTCTTT. Its translation: CASSPPAGMTEAFF.

This chain joins TRBV7-6 and TRBJ2-7; D is unclear. Germline V gene sequence: CDR1 SGHVS, CDR2 FNYEAQ. The ends were cut back, 2 bases at V and 0 bases at J, with 2 bases in the middle. The CDR3 is 12 residues long. The CDR3 is CASSLTSYEQYF. DNA for the CDR3: TGTGCCAGCAGCTTAACCTCCTACGAGCAGTACTTC.

The rearrangement links TRBV5-1 to TRBJ2-3; 8 positions agree with TRBD1. Germline loops: CDR1 SGHRS, CDR2 YFSETQ. V gave up 4 bases and J gave up 0 bases; unmatched junction bases: 7. The CDR3 is 16 residues long. The CDR3 spells CASSPSTGVSTDTQYF. The CDR3 bases are TGCGCCAGCAGCCCCTCGACAGGGGTGAGCACAGATACGCAGTATTTT.

V usage is TRBV18 and J usage is TRBJ2-5; D uncertain. Germline loops: CDR1 KGHSH, CDR2 LQKENI. The V end was cut by 1 base, the J end by 4 bases, with 13 bases between. This CDR3 has 15 residues. CDR3 DNA: TGTGCCAGCTCACCACAAGGAGCCAGTCTAGAGACCCAGTACTTC. It codes for CASSPQGASLETQYF. Drawing the rest from reference TRBV18 and TRBJ2-5, the complete variable domain is NAGVMQNPRHLVRRRGQEARLRCSPMKGHSHVYWYRQLPEEGLKFMVYLQKENIIDESGMPKERFSAEFPKEGPSILRIQQVVRGDSAAYFCASSPQGASLETQYFGPGTRLLVL.

The table lists this clone with a count of one. V gene TRBV28 combines with J gene TRBJ2-7, with 7 bases aligning to TRBD1. V shed 4 bases and J 0 bases; nucleotides not matched to a gene: 6. The length of the CDR3 is 15 residues. Per germline, CDR1 MDHEN and CDR2 SYDVKM. The CDR3 nucleotides read TGTGCCAGCAGTTATCCCGGACAGGCCTCCTACGAGCAGTACTTC. Amino acids: CASSYPGQASYEQYF.

V usage is TRBV28 and J usage is TRBJ1-2; D ambiguous. The V end was cut by 3 bases, the J end by 5 bases, with 13 bases between. The CDR3 sequence is 14 residues long. Germline CDR1 is MDHEN and CDR2 is SYDVKM. CDR3 protein: CASSFQRGGYGYTF. CDR3 coding DNA: TGTGCCAGCAGTTTCCAACGGGGTGGTTATGGCTACACCTTC.

The rearrangement joins TRBV6-1 to TRBJ2-3; D not resolved. The CDR3 sequence is 12 residues long. The germline V gene has CDR1 MNHNS and CDR2 SASEGT. Deletions cut 1 base from V and 4 bases from J, with 3 bases between. CDR3: CASSEGADTQYF. CDR3 DNA: TGTGCCAGCAGTGAAGGGGCAGATACGCAGTATTTT.